This T cell receptor beta chain was identified in a study of TIL therapy for anti-PD-1-resistant metastatic lung cancer. The immunoSEQ assay was v3. Generated by immunoSEQ multiplex PCR, the TCRdb table keeps only in-frame clones and is missing some. The sample holds approximately 20,000 clones; under 80% are singletons and the top ten take about 7%. Time point denoted: pre-treatment sample, taken before nivolumab and TIL therapy. The CDR3 is made up of 16 amino acids. Trimming removed 5 bases at V and 2 bases at J, with 18 bases between. Looked up from germline, CDR1 is SGHVS and CDR2 is FQNEAQ. The genes are TRBV7-8 and TRBJ1-1, with D hard to call. This receptor was identified in a person aged 25 to 85 with non-small cell lung cancer. The sequencing used blood, collected at baseline. CDR3 region: CASSPRPDSLNTEAFF. The DNA for the CDR3 is TGTGCCAGCAGCCCTCGACCCGACTCGTTAAACACTGAAGCTTTCTTT.